The sample holds a few counts of the clone carrying this T cell receptor beta chain. Its antigen remains unknown. Preparation of TCR beta libraries was done by quantitative 5'-RACE with molecular barcodes. TCRdb ran MiXCR on the 5' RACE reads and lists one entry per CDR3 protein. The data show about 280,000 distinct CDR3 sequences, about 19% seen once. The data derive from a study of CD8 T cells in ankylosing spondylitis. Study-wide points: Earlier literature documents some of the motif variants in reactive arthritis synovial fluid and blood.

J gave up 4 bases and V 7 bases, and 4 bases lay outside the gene matches. This CDR3 contains 15 residues. The rearrangement links TRBV12-3 or TRBV12-4 to TRBJ2-3, with TRBD2 identical over 14 bases. This receptor was obtained from a male donor with ankylosing spondylitis or in good health (not recorded which). The sample taken for sequencing was blood, either unsorted or a sorted T cell fraction (not recorded which). This CDR3 reads CASNLGLAGADTQYF. Here the CDR3 DNA reads TGTGCCAGCAACCTGGGACTAGCGGGAGCAGATACGCAGTATTTT.